The clone carrying this T cell receptor (beta chain) has more than one count but fewer than ten. Its cognate antigen is unknown. Healthy individuals of Caucasian origin from Russia, aged about 6 to 90, served as donors. This record comes from a study of blood T cells in healthy people across ages. Study-level points and caveats: Shifts in expanded clonotypes may have been confounded by donor CMV status, which was unknown. Observed TCR beta diversity per million T cells went down as age went up. This fall followed a roughly linear course with age. Naive CD4+ cells and diversity were both higher in long-lived donors than in aged donors.

Then a second PCR, running roughly 7 to 11 cycles, was carried out with a sample-barcoded 5' primer and a J-beta primer mix. TCRdb called the 5' RACE reads again in MiXCR, with one record for every CDR3 protein. Among 600,000 to 900,000 distinct CDR3 sequences listed, more than 25% were seen once. The CDR3 length is 19 residues. Germline CDR1 SEHNR, CDR2 FQNEAQ (reference sequence). The V end was cut by 0 bases, the J end by 2 bases, with 22 bases between. The data also belong to a second study, concerning T cells of mothers and their children.

This sequence was found in a boy younger than 18 in good health. Material for sequencing was blood. The chain links TRBV7-9 to TRBJ2-5; D possibly corresponds to TRBD2 (5 bases). The CDR3 coding sequence is TGTGCCAGCAGCTTAGCGCGGGTGTCCTACAGCCTAAAACAAGAGACCCAGTACTTC. Encoded protein: CASSLARVSYSLKQETQYF.